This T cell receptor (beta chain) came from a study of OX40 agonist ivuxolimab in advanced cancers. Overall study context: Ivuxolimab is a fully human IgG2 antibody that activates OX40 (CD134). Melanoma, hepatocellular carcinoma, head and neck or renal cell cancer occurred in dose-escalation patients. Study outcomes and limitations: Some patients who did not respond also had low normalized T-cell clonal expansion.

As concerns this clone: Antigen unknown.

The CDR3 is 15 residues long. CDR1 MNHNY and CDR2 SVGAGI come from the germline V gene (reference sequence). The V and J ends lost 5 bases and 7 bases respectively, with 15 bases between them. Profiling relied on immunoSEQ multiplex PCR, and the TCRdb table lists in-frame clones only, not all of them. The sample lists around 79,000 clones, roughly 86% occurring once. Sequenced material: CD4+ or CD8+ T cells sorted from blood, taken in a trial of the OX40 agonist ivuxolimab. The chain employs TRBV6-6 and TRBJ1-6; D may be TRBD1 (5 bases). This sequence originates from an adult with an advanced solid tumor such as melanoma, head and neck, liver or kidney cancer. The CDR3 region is CASSDAGRRNSPLHF. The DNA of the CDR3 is TGTGCCAGCAGTGACGCGGGGCGGAGAAATTCACCCCTCCACTTT.